Listed below are T cell receptor beta chains from one sample, sequenced in a study of T cell repertoires in cytomegalovirus infection. Their antigen targets remain unknown. From the reads, TCRdb called clonotypes with MiXCR, one entry per CDR3 protein. Here the sample spans tens of thousands of distinct CDR3 sequences, 20% to 30% being singletons. This material consisted of CD8+ T cells from cultured PBMCs, taken from culture after CMV antigen stimulation. The receptors derive from a human donor in good health (CMV status not recorded). Some clones in this sample may be carry-over from other donors' samples. Both conserved end residues are part of each CDR3. Fields, in order: clone size, J gene, V gene, D gene, CDR3 protein, CDR3 DNA. D genes are given only for firm matches. Not all rows give a size; the values are once, few, many and, for expanded clones, a class.

size: -; J: TRBJ2-1; V: TRBV12-3/TRBV12-4; D: TRBD2; CDR3: CASSHRTSGRASNEQFF; DNA: TGTGCCAGCAGCCACCGGACTAGCGGGAGGGCCTCAAATGAGCAGTTCTTC
size: -; J: TRBJ2-2; V: TRBV11-2; D: TRBD1; CDR3: CASSLTGTAGELFF; DNA: TGTGCCAGCAGCTTGACAGGGACGGCCGGGGAGCTGTTTTTT
size: many; J: TRBJ1-1; V: TRBV9; D: -; CDR3: CASSVAGLSTAFF; DNA: TGTGCCAGCAGCGTAGCGGGACTTTCCACGGCTTTCTTT
size: many; J: TRBJ2-7; V: TRBV11-2; D: TRBD1; CDR3: CASSLDRGAYEQYF; DNA: TGTGCCAGCAGCTTGGACAGGGGAGCCTACGAGCAGTACTTC
size: -; J: TRBJ2-1; V: TRBV27; D: -; CDR3: CASSSLGWNEQFF; DNA: TGTGCCAGCAGTTCTCTAGGCTGGAATGAGCAGTTCTTC
size: -; J: TRBJ2-3; V: TRBV20-1; D: TRBD1; CDR3: CSAEGQGWDADTQYF; DNA: TGCAGTGCTGAAGGACAGGGTTGGGATGCAGATACGCAGTATTTT
size: many; J: TRBJ1-2; V: TRBV7-2; D: -; CDR3: CASSQKRGPDGYTF; DNA: TGTGCCAGCAGTCAGAAAAGGGGACCCGATGGCTACACCTTC
size: many; J: TRBJ2-3; V: TRBV7-9; D: TRBD1; CDR3: CASSSRQGASTDTQYF; DNA: TGTGCCAGCAGCTCAAGACAGGGTGCTAGCACAGATACGCAGTATTTT
size: few; J: TRBJ2-7; V: TRBV7-3; D: TRBD2; CDR3: CASSLFVASGAYEQYF; DNA: TGTGCCAGCAGCTTATTCGTCGCTAGCGGCGCCTACGAGCAGTACTTC
size: -; J: TRBJ2-7; V: TRBV5-1; D: TRBD1; CDR3: CASSLGQVPSYEQYF; DNA: TGCGCCAGCAGCTTAGGACAGGTCCCCTCCTACGAGCAGTACTTC
size: -; J: TRBJ1-1; V: TRBV30; D: TRBD1; CDR3: CAWVGAGTGHTEAFF; DNA: TGTGCCTGGGTCGGGGCCGGGACAGGGCACACTGAAGCTTTCTTT